The clone carrying this TCR beta chain was seen only once. Amplification used 60 V beta primers and 13 J beta primers. TCRdb's table, derived via immunoSEQ multiplex PCR, lists solely in-frame clones and lacks some. The sample lists 90,000 to 95,000 clones, 75% to 90% occurring once. The record originates from a study of glioma-infiltrating T cells after dendritic cell vaccination. Study-wide background: Patients received three intradermal dendritic cell vaccine injections at biweekly intervals.

Time point meaning: after dendritic cell vaccination, including at tumor progression/relapse. J gave up 8 bases and V 4 bases, and 17 bases lay outside the gene matches. The CDR3 has 17 amino acids. The germline V gene has CDR1 SEHNR and CDR2 FQNEAQ (reference sequence). Specimen: blood, collected after dendritic cell vaccination. The receptor was isolated from a human donor with glioblastoma. The chain has TRBV7-9 and TRBJ2-1; 7 bases are a match to TRBD2. DNA for the CDR3: TGTGCCAGCAGCTACAACCCAGTTCAGGTTGGGGGGGATGAGCAGTTCTTC. It specifies CASSYNPVQVGGDEQFF. Supplemented by reference TRBV7-9 and TRBJ2-1, the full variable domain reads DTGVSQNPRHKITKRGQNVTFRCDPISEHNRLYWYRQTLGQGPEFLTYFQNEAQLEKSRLLSDRFSAERPKGSFSTLEIQRTEQGDSAMYLCASSYNPVQVGGDEQFFGPGTRLTVL.